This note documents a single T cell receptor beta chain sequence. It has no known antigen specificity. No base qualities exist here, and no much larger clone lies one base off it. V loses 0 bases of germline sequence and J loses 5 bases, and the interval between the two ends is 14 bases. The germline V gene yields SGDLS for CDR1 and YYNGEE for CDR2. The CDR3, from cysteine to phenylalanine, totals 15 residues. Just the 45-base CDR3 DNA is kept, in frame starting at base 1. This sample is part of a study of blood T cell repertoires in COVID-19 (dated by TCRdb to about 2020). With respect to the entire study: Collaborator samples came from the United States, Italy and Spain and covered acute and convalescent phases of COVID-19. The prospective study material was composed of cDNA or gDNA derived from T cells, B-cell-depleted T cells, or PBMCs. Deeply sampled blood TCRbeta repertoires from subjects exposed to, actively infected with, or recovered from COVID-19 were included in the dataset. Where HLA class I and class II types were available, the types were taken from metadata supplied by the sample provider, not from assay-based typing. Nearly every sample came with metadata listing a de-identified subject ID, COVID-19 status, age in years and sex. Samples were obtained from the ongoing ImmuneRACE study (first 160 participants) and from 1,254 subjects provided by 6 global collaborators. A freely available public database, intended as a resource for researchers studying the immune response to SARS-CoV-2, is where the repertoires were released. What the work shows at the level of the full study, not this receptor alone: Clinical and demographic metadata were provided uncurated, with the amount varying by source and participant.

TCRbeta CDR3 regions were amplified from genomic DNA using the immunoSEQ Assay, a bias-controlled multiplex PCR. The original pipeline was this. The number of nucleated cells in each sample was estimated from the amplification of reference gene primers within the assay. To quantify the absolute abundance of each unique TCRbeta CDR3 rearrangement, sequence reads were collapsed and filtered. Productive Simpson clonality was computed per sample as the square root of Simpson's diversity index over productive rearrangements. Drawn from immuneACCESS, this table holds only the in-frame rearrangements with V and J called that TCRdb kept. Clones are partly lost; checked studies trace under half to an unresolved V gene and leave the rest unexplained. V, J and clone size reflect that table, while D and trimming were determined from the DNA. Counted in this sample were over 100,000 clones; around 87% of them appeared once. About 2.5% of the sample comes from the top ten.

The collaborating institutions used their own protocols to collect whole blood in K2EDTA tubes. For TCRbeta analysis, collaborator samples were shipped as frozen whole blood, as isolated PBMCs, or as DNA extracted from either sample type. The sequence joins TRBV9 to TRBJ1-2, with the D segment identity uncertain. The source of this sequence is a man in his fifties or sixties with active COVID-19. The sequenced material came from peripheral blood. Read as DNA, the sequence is TGTGCCAGCAGCGTAGAAATCGGCGGCGCTTATGGCTACACCTTC. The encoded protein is CASSVEIGGAYGYTF.